A single T cell receptor beta chain is shown here with its context. The record originates from a study of blood T cell repertoires in COVID-19. Method: immunoSEQ multiplex PCR; TCRdb's copy keeps in-frame clones and lacks some. The sample lists 300,000 or so clones, 89% occurring once. Germline values: CDR1 SGHNT, CDR2 YYREEE (reference sequence). The CDR3 consists of 17 residues. With 4 bases clipped from V and 4 bases from J, the junction kept 14 bases outside the gene matches. This TCR came from a woman aged 45-60 years who had been exposed to COVID-19. The sample comprised PBMCs or T cells enriched from blood (not recorded which). This chain connects TRBV5-4 to TRBJ2-5; TRBD1 aligns across 9 bases. CDR3 sequence (DNA): TGTGCCAGCAGCGCGGATCCTACAGGGGGCGTCGGAGAGACCCAGTACTTC. It translates to CASSADPTGGVGETQYF.